This record looks at one T cell receptor (beta chain) sequence and its context. The entry originates in a study of T cell repertoires in aging, cancer and after chemotherapy. For the study at large: Donors were grouped into six age bands spanning 30 or younger through 70 or older. Clear clonal overlap appeared across healthy donor samples taken over several months to years. The whole study produced a dataset of some 10 million TCR reads.

TCR beta rearrangements were amplified from peripheral blood genomic DNA. A mixed TRB-A/B primer pool amplified rearranged TRB by multiplex touch-down PCR. Via MiXCR, TCRdb re-called the multiplex PCR reads, giving one row per CDR3 protein. The sample contains approximately 18,000 distinct CDR3 sequences, approximately 46% of which appear only once. The germline CDR1 and CDR2 sequences are MNHEY and SVGEGT. V dropped 2 bases and J dropped 2 bases, with 13 bases sitting between them. This CDR3 contains 15 residues. Sequencing was carried out using blood. The chain uses TRBV6-2 or TRBV6-3 and TRBJ2-7, with D unresolved. This TCR was sampled from a human donor in good health. The CDR3 spells CASSYTRGSPYEQYF. CDR3 bases: TGTGCCAGCAGTTACACCCGAGGTTCCCCCTACGAGCAGTACTTC.